The 16 T cell receptor beta chains in this list originate from one sample, sequenced in a study of PD-L1 blockade in urothelial cancer. Profiling relied on immunoSEQ multiplex PCR, and the TCRdb table lists in-frame clones only, not all of them. The sample consists of fewer than 40,000 clones, approximately 92% of them appearing once. This specimen was PBMCs, taken around atezolizumab (anti-PD-L1) treatment. These receptors were taken from a man between 65 and 85 years old with urothelial cancer.

The chain couples TRBV14 to TRBJ2-3, with D hard to call. Germline V gene sequence: CDR1 SGHDN, CDR2 FVKESK. The CDR3 totals 13 residues. Trimming shortened V by 3 bases and J by 2 bases, and 6 bases separated the two germline ends. The CDR3 nucleotides are TGTGCCAGCAGCCAGATAGCCACAGATACGCAGTATTTT. It codes for CASSQIATDTQYF.

This clone was seen only once. The CDR3 is CASSLGGLAGSYNEQFF. The CDR3 region has the DNA TGTGCCAGCAGCTTAGGGGGACTAGCGGGCTCCTACAATGAGCAGTTCTTC. This chain uses TRBV7-9 with TRBJ2-1; TRBD2 aligns across 12 bases. The CDR3 covers 17 residues. V lost 1 base and J lost 0; bases outside the gene matches: 1. The germline V gene encodes CDR1 SEHNR and CDR2 FQNEAQ (reference sequence).

The V call is TRBV6-7, the J call TRBJ1-2; D is perhaps TRBD1 (6 bases). TRBV6-7 is filed as an ORF, its function uncertain. V gave up 5 bases and J gave up 4 bases, with 20 bases separating them. There are 16 residues in the CDR3. In nucleotides, the CDR3 is TGTGCCAGCAGTCCACCTTTTCCGCAGGGGCTCTATGGCTACACCTTC. This translates into CASSPPFPQGLYGYTF.

The rearrangement uses TRBV27 and TRBJ1-2, with 10 nucleotides matching TRBD1. The CDR3 runs to 12 residues. Germline lookup yields CDR1 MNHEY and CDR2 SMNVEV (reference sequence). V lost 6 bases to trimming and J lost 7 bases; unmatched junction nucleotides: 2. The chain's CDR3 is CASRRTGGGYTF. DNA of the CDR3: TGTGCCAGCAGGCGGACAGGGGGTGGCTACACCTTC.

In DNA, the CDR3 is TGTGCCAGCAGCCCGTGGACAGGGCACTCTGGAAACACCATATATTTT. This translates into CASSPWTGHSGNTIYF. This chain joins TRBV14 and TRBJ1-3; 8 positions match TRBD1. The germline CDR1 and CDR2 sequences are SGHDN and FVKESK. CDR3 length: 16 residues. The J segment lost 0 bases and the V segment lost 4 bases, leaving 5 bases of the junction unmatched.

The rearrangement links TRBV4-1 to TRBJ2-1; TRBD2 matches 14 bases. Germline V gene sequence: CDR1 MGHRA, CDR2 YSYEKL. The CDR3 extends over 21 amino acids. Trimming removed 0 bases from V and 0 bases from J; junction bases left unmatched: 10. In DNA form, the CDR3 reads TGCGCCAGCAGCCAAGATAGTGGGGGACTAGCGGGAGCGAGCTCCTACAATGAGCAGTTCTTC. This encodes CASSQDSGGLAGASSYNEQFF.

V usage is TRBV5-1 and J usage is TRBJ2-1, with 10 bases that match TRBD2. This CDR3 contains 17 residues. CDR1 and CDR2 (germline): SGHRS, YFSETQ. J was trimmed by 8 bases and V by 6 bases; bases with no gene match: 17. The CDR3 DNA follows: TGCGCCAGCAAGTCCCTAGCGGGAGTGCCCCCTCGGGATGAGCAGTTCTTC. Translation gives CASKSLAGVPPRDEQFF.

The chain uses TRBV9 and TRBJ2-7; D is possibly TRBD1 (5 bases). The germline CDR1 and CDR2 sequences are SGDLS and YYNGEE. Deletions cut 4 bases from V and 0 bases from J, with 11 bases between. CDR3 length: 14 amino acids. CDR3 DNA sequence: TGTGCCAGCAGCCTGGGCAGGGCCTCCTACGAGCAGTACTTC. Translated, it gives CASSLGRASYEQYF.

This clone has only one observation. This chain uses TRBV4-1 with TRBJ2-7; 11 nucleotides match TRBD2. CDR3 length: 17 amino acids. Unmatched junction bases numbered 7, after V lost 0 bases and J lost 3 bases. The germline CDR1 and CDR2 sequences are MGHRA and YSYEKL. CDR3 in DNA: TGCGCCAGCAGCCAAGATAGCACTAGCGGGAGAGTCTACGAGCAGTACTTC. Translation gives CASSQDSTSGRVYEQYF.

The chain is built from TRBV10-3 and TRBJ1-4; D is unclear. This CDR3 contains 13 residues. CDR1 is ENHRY and CDR2 is SYGVKD in the germline V gene. V was trimmed by 7 bases and J by 5 bases, leaving 11 bases between them. CDR3 residues: CAIKPGTNEKLFF. The CDR3 DNA sequence: TGTGCCATCAAACCGGGAACCAATGAAAAACTGTTTTTT.

The table lists this clone with a few counts. In DNA, the CDR3 is TGTGCCAGCAGCTTTACGTCGGGTGGCCGGGGGCAAGAGACCCAGTACTTC. Translation gives CASSFTSGGRGQETQYF. The J gene is TRBJ2-5, the V gene TRBV11-2; D is possibly TRBD2 (6 bases). Trimming pared 3 bases from V and 2 bases from J, leaving 19 bases between. The CDR3 is made up of 17 amino acids. CDR1 SGHAT and CDR2 FQNNGV come from the germline V gene. The full variable domain, rest sourced from reference TRBV11-2 and TRBJ2-5, is EAGVAQSPRYKIIEKRQSVAFWCNPISGHATLYWYQQILGQGPKLLIQFQNNGVVDDSQLPKDRFSAERLKGVDSTLKIQPAKLEDSAVYLCASSFTSGGRGQETQYFGPGTRLLVL.

The chain has TRBV9 and TRBJ2-2, with 8 nucleotides matching TRBD2. Germline CDR1 reads SGDLS; CDR2 reads YYNGEE. The V segment lost 0 bases and the J segment 6 bases; nucleotides outside the gene matches: 7. The CDR3 runs 16 residues. The CDR3 DNA reads as TGTGCCAGCAGCGTAGGAGGATTAGCGGGATCCGGGGAGCTGTTTTTT. It is translated as CASSVGGLAGSGELFF.

The rearrangement joins TRBV19 to TRBJ2-7, with a weak D call TRBD2 (6 bases). Germline V CDR1 and CDR2: LNHDA, SQIVND (reference sequence). V was shortened by 4 bases and J by 6 bases, with 22 bases between the two germline ends. CDR3 length: 16 amino acids. The CDR3 loop is CASSNNLGGVSSEQYF. DNA for the CDR3: TGTGCCAGTAGTAATAATTTGGGGGGAGTATCGAGCGAGCAGTACTTC.

The chain couples TRBV2 to TRBJ2-7, with D tentatively TRBD2 (6 bases). The CDR3 spans 14 residues. V lost 6 bases, J lost 2 bases, and 14 bases lay in between. Per germline, CDR1 SNHLY and CDR2 FYNNEI. Here the CDR3 reads CASSTRLGAYEQYF. Written as DNA, the CDR3 is TGTGCCAGCAGCACACGACTAGGGGCCTACGAGCAGTACTTC.

This chain joins TRBV2 and TRBJ2-1; no definite D call. CDR1 SNHLY and CDR2 FYNNEI come from the germline V gene. The CDR3 covers 13 residues. The V end lost 3 bases, the J end lost 7 bases, and 10 bases lay between the germline ends. As DNA, the CDR3 is TGTGCCAGCAGTGATGGGCCTTTAAATGAGCAGTTCTTC. This encodes CASSDGPLNEQFF.

J is TRBJ2-3 and V is TRBV5-1; no definite D call. The germline CDR1 and CDR2 sequences are SGHRS and YFSETQ. The CDR3 extends over 15 amino acids. V was pared by 2 bases and J by 0 bases, with 10 bases between. As DNA, the CDR3 is TGCGCCAGCAGCTTTCTAGGTGGGAGCACAGATACGCAGTATTTT. Amino acid sequence: CASSFLGGSTDTQYF.